This TCR beta chain was sequenced in a study of shared T cell receptors in the human thymus. The V end lost 2 bases, the J end lost 1 base, and 14 bases lay between the germline ends. The V gene's germline CDR1 is MNHNY and CDR2 SVGAGI (reference sequence). The CDR3 loop spans 16 amino acids. Repertoires were generated with immunoSEQ multiplex PCR, while TCRdb's copy carries only in-frame clones and drops some. The sample has 500,000 to 850,000 clones; 80% to 90% are singletons. This sample was shared with a second study, whose subject was human thymus T cells.

The chain combines TRBV6-6 with TRBJ1-2; possible D gene TRBD1, 5 bases. This receptor was identified in a boy in the first two years of life with a congenital heart defect. Sequenced: thymocytes. For the CDR3, the DNA is TGTGCCAGCAGTTACGGACATGGGGACTTTAACTATGGCTACACCTTC. Translation: CASSYGHGDFNYGYTF.